The source of this TCR beta chain is a study of blood T cell repertoires in COVID-19. On the study more broadly: Some COVID-19 samples were acute and others convalescent; all came from the United States, Italy and Spain. PBMCs, B-cell-depleted T cells, or T cells were the source of the cDNA or gDNA that made up the material.

In the original workflow: Nucleated cell number was recorded as an estimate derived from reference gene primer amplification. The method was immunoSEQ multiplex PCR; TCRdb's version includes in-frame clones alone and lacks a portion of them. The V and J calls and clone size come from that table; D and trimming were worked out from the DNA. The sample has some 96,000 clones; approximately 82% are singletons. J was trimmed by 6 bases and V by 6 bases; bases with no gene match: 12. Germline V gene sequence: CDR1 SNHLY, CDR2 FYNNEI. This CDR3 has 15 amino acids. The chain joins TRBV2 to TRBJ1-2; 8 bases line up with TRBD1. The sequenced material came from peripheral blood. The sequence derives from a human donor in a cohort sampled during active COVID-19. CDR3 sequence reads: CASRLTQGAVDGYTF. In nucleotides, the CDR3 is TGTGCCAGCAGATTAACTCAGGGGGCGGTGGATGGCTACACCTTC.